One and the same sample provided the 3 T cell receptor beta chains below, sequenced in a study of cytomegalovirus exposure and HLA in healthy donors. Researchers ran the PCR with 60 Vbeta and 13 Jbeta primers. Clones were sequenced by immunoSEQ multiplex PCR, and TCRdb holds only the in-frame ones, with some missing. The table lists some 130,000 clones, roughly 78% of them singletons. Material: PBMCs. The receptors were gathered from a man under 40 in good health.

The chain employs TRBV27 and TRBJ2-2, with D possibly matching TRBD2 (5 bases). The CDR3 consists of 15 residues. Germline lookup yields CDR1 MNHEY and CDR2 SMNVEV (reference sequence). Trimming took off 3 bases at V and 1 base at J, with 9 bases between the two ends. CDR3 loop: CASSLRRENTGELFF. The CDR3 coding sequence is TGTGCCAGCAGTTTGCGTCGGGAGAACACCGGGGAGCTGTTTTTT.

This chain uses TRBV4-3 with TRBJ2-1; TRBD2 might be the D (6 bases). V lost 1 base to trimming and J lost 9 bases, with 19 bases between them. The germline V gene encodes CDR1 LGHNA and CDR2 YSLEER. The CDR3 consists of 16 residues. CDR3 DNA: TGCGCCAGCAGCCAAGCGGGTGGTCCGGGGGAGAGTGAGCAGTTCTTC. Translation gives CASSQAGGPGESEQFF.

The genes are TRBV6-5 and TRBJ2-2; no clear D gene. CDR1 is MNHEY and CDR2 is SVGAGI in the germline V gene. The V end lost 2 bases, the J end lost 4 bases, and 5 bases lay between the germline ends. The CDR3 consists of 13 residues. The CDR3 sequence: CASSYGRTGELFF. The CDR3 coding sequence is TGTGCCAGCAGTTACGGGCGCACCGGGGAGCTGTTTTTT.